The following is a TCR beta chain sequence with its context. Its specificity is unknown. TCR beta CDR3 sequences were amplified from RNA transcripts. The HTBI primer set drove a first-round RT-PCR of the TCR CDR3. TCRdb analysed the multiplex PCR reads with MiXCR anew, one entry per CDR3 protein. This table holds about 720,000 distinct CDR3 sequences, around 20% found once. Each diagnosis was grounded in clinical symptoms, serum thyroxine and TRAb, thyroid ultrasound, and orbital computed tomography. These data come from a study of T cells in Graves' hyperthyroidism and ophthalmopathy. Study outcomes and limitations: The model anticipated ophthalmopathy a median about six months pre-onset.

The TCR comes from a woman in her fifties or sixties with Graves' hyperthyroidism that later progressed to Graves' ophthalmopathy. The specimen sequenced was blood.

Written as DNA, the CDR3 is TGTGCCAGCAGCCTAGGGGTTGGGGACGGGGAGCTGTTTTTT. Translation gives CASSLGVGDGELFF. This chain connects TRBV7-3 to TRBJ2-2; D might be TRBD1 (5 bases). The CDR3 length is 14 residues. Trimming shortened V by 5 bases and J by 7 bases, and 14 bases separated the two germline ends. Germline assignment: CDR1 SGHTA and CDR2 FQGTGA.